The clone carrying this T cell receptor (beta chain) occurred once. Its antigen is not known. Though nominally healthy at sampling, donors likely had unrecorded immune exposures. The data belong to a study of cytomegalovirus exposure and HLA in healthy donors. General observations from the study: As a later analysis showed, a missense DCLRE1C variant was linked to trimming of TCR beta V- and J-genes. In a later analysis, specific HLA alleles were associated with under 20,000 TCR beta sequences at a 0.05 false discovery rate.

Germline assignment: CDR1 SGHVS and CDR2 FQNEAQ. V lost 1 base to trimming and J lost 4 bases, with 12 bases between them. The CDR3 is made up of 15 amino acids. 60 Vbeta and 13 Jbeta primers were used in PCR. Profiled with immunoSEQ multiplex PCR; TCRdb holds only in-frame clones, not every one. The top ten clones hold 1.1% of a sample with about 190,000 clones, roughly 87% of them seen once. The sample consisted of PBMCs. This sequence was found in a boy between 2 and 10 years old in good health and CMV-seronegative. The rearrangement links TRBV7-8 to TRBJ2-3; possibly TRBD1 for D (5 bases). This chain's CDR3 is CASSLESSRADTQYF. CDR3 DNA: TGTGCCAGCAGCTTAGAATCTTCCAGGGCAGATACGCAGTATTTT.